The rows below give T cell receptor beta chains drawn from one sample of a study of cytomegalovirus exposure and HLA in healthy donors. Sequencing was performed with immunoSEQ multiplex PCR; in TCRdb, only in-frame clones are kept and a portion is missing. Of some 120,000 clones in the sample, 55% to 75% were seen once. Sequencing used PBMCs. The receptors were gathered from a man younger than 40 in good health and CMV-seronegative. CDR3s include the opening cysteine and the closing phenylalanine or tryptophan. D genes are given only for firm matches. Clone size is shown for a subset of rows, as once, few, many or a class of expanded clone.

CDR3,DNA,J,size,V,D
CASSYRDTPYNEQFF,TGTGCCAGCAGCTACCGGGACACCCCCTACAATGAGCAGTTCTTC,TRBJ2-1,NA,TRBV2,NA
CASSLSSGYEKLFF,TGCGCCAGCAGCTTGAGTTCAGGGTACGAAAAACTGTTTTTT,TRBJ1-4,NA,TRBV5-1,NA
CAGSLISGGALHF,TGTGCCGGCAGCTTGATATCGGGGGGGGCTCTCCACTTT,TRBJ1-6,NA,TRBV5-4,NA
CASSLKRTGWGYTF,TGTGCCAGCAGCCTCAAACGGACAGGGTGGGGCTACACCTTC,TRBJ1-2,NA,TRBV27,TRBD1
CASSASGGAYNEQFF,TGTGCCAGCAGCGCGAGCGGGGGGGCCTACAATGAGCAGTTCTTC,TRBJ2-1,NA,TRBV9,TRBD2
CASRPFDQGAIDGYTF,TGTGCCAGCAGACCATTTGATCAGGGGGCGATCGATGGCTACACCTTC,TRBJ1-2,few,TRBV28,TRBD1
CASSFARTRSYEQYF,TGTGCCAGCAGTTTCGCCCGGACACGATCCTACGAGCAGTACTTC,TRBJ2-7,NA,TRBV28,NA
CASSERARSYGYTF,TGTGCCAGTAGTGAGCGGGCGCGGAGCTATGGCTACACCTTC,TRBJ1-2,NA,TRBV19,NA
CASSPGTGFLDGYTF,TGTGCCAGCAGCCCCGGGACAGGGTTCTTGGATGGCTACACCTTC,TRBJ1-2,few,TRBV5-6,TRBD1
CASSLFGDLYNEQFF,TGTGCCAGCAGCTTATTCGGGGATCTTTACAATGAGCAGTTCTTC,TRBJ2-1,NA,TRBV7-2,NA
CASSVGRGPTNEKLFF,TGTGCCAGCAGCGTTGGGAGAGGCCCAACTAATGAAAAACTGTTTTTT,TRBJ1-4,few,TRBV11-3,NA
CASSRGGQSETQYF,TGCGCCAGCAGCCGGGGGGGCCAGTCAGAGACCCAGTACTTC,TRBJ2-5,few,TRBV5-1,TRBD2
CASSLASATNEKLFF,TGTGCCAGCAGCTTAGCATCGGCAACTAATGAAAAACTGTTTTTT,TRBJ1-4,once,TRBV7-9,NA
CASSVEDRETDTQYF,TGTGCCAGCAGTGTAGAGGACAGAGAAACAGATACGCAGTATTTT,TRBJ2-3,NA,TRBV6-4,NA
CASSRQTGGTAGELFF,TGCGCCAGCAGCCGTCAGACAGGGGGTACCGCCGGGGAGCTGTTTTTT,TRBJ2-2,NA,TRBV5-1,TRBD1
CASSSSASGNTDTQYF,TGTGCCAGCAGTTCCTCTGCTAGCGGTAACACAGATACGCAGTATTTT,TRBJ2-3,NA,TRBV28,TRBD2
CANSSHGGLTYEQYF,TGTGCCAACAGCTCCCACGGGGGGCTGACCTACGAGCAGTACTTC,TRBJ2-7,NA,TRBV7-3,NA